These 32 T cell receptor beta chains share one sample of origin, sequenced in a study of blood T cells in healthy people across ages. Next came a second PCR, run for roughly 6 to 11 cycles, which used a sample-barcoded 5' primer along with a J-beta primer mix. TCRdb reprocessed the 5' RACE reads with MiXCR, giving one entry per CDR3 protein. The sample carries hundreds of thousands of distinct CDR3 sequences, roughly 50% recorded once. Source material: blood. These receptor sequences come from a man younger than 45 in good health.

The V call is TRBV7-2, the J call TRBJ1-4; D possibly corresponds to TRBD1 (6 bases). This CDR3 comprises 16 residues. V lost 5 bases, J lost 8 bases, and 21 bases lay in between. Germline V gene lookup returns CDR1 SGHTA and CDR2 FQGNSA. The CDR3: CASSQAVQGRAEKLFF. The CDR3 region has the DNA TGTGCCAGCAGCCAAGCTGTACAGGGCCGAGCAGAAAAACTGTTTTTT. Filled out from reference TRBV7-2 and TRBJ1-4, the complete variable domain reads GAGVSQSPSNKVTEKGKDVELRCDPISGHTALYWYRQSLGQGLEFLIYFQGNSAPDKSGLPSDRFSAERTGGSVSTLTIQRTQQEDSAVYLCASSQAVQGRAEKLFFGSGTQLSVL.

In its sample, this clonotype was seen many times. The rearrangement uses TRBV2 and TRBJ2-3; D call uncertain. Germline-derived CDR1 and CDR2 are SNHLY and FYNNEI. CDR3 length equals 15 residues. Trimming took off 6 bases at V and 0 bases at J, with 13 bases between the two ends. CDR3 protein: CASSKDSSSTDTQYF. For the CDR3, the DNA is TGTGCCAGCAGCAAAGACTCTTCTAGCACAGATACGCAGTATTTT.

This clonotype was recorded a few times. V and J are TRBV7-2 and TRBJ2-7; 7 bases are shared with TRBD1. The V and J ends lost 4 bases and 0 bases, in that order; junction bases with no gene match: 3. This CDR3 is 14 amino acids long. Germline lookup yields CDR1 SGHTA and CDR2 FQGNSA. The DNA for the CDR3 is TGTGCCAGCAGCTCACAGGGGACCTCCTACGAGCAGTACTTC. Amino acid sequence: CASSSQGTSYEQYF.

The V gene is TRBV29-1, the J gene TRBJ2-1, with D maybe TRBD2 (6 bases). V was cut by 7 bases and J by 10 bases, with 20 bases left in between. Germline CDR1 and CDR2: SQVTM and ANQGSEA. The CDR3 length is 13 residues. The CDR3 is CSALPSGVEEQFF. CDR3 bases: TGCAGCGCACTACCATCGGGAGTAGAAGAGCAGTTCTTC.

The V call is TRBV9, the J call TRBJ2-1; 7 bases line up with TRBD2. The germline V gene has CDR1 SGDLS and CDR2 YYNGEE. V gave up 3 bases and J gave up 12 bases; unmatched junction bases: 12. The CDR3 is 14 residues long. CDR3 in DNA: TGTGCCAGCAGCGAGGGGACTACCAACGGCGGGCAGTTCTTC. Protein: CASSEGTTNGGQFF.

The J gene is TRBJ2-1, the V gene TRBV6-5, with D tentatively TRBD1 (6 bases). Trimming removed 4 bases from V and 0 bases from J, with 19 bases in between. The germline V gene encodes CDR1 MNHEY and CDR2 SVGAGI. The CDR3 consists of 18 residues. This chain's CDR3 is CASSSRTATISSYNEQFF. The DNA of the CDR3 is TGTGCCAGCAGTTCCAGGACAGCCACAATCAGCTCCTACAATGAGCAGTTCTTC.

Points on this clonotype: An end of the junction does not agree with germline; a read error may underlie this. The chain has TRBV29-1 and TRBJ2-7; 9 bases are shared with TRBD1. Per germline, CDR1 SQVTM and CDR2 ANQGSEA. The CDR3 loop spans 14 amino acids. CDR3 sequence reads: CSVRTGENSDEQYF. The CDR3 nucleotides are TGCAGCGTGAGGACAGGGGAGAACTCCGACGAGCAGTACTTC.

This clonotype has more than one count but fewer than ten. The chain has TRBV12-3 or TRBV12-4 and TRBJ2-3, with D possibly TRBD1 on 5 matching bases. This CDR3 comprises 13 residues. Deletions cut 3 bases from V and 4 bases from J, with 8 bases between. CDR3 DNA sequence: TGTGCCAGCAGTTTGCAGGGATCAGATACGCAGTATTTT. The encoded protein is CASSLQGSDTQYF.

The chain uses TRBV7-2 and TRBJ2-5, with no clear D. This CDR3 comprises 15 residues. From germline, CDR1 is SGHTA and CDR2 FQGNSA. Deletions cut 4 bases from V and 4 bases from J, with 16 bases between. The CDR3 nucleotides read TGTGCCAGCAGCTCCAATTGGGGAATTGGAGAGACCCAGTACTTC. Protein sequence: CASSSNWGIGETQYF. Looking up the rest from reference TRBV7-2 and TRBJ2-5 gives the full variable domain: GAGVSQSPSNKVTEKGKDVELRCDPISGHTALYWYRQSLGQGLEFLIYFQGNSAPDKSGLPSDRFSAERTGGSVSTLTIQRTQQEDSAVYLCASSSNWGIGETQYFGPGTRLLVL.

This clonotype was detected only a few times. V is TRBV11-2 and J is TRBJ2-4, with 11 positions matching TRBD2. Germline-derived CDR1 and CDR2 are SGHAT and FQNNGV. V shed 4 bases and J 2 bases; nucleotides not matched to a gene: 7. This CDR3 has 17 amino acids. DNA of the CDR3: TGTGCCAGCAGCTCACGGAGACTAGCGGGATCCAAAAACATTCAGTACTTC. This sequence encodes CASSSRRLAGSKNIQYF.

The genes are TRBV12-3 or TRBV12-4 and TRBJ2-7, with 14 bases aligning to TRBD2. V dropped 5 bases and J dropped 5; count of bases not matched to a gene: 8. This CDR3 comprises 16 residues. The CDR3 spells CASSARLAGGRHEQYF. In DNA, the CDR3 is TGTGCCAGCAGTGCCAGACTAGCGGGAGGGCGGCACGAGCAGTACTTC.

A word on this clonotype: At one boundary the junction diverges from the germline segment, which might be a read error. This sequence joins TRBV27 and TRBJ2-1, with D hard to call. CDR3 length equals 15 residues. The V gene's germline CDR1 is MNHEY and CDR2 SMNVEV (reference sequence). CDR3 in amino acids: CAGSFGFSSYNEQFF. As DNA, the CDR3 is TGTGCCGGCAGTTTTGGGTTTAGTTCGTACAATGAGCAGTTCTTC.

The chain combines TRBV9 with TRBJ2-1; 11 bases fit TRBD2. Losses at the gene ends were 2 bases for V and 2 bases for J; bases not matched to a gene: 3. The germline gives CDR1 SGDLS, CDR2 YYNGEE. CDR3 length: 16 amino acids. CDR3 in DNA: TGTGCCAGCAGCGTCTTGACTAGCGGGACCTACAATGAGCAGTTCTTC. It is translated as CASSVLTSGTYNEQFF.

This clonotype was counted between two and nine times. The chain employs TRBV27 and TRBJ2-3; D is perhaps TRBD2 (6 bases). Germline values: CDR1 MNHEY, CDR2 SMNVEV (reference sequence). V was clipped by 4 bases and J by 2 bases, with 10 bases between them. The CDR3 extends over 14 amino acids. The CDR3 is CASSYGGNTDTQYF. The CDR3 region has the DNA TGTGCCAGCAGTTATGGCGGGAACACAGATACGCAGTATTTT.

CDR3 nucleotide sequence: TGTGCCAGCAGCTTAGGCAGGGTAGGTTCGCGGGAGAGGGAGCAGTACTTC. Translation gives CASSLGRVGSREREQYF. This chain uses TRBV7-2 with TRBJ2-7, with 7 bases identical to TRBD2. This CDR3 has 17 residues. The germline V gene encodes CDR1 SGHTA and CDR2 FQGNSA. Unmatched junction bases numbered 16, after V lost 1 base and J lost 7 bases.

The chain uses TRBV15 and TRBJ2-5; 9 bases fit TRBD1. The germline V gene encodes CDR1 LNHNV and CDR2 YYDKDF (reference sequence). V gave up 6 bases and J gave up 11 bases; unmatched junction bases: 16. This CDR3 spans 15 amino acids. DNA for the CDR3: TGTGCCACCAGTCGAAAGGGACAGGGAGTAGGTGAGCAGTACTTC. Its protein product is CATSRKGQGVGEQYF. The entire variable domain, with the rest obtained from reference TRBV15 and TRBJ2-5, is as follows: DAMVIQNPRYQVTQFGKPVTLSCSQTLNHNVMYWYQQKSSQAPKLLFHYYDKDFNNEADTPDNFQSRRPNTSFCFLDIRSPGLGDTAMYLCATSRKGQGVGEQYFGPGTRLLVL.

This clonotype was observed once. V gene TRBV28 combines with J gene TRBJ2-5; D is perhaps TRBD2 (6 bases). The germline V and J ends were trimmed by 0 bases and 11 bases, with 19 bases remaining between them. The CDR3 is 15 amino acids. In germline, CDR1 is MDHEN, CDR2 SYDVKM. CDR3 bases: TGTGCCAGCAGTTTATGGGCTAGCGACCACAATGAGCAGTACTTC. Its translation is CASSLWASDHNEQYF. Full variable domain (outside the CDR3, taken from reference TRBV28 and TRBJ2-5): DVKVTQSSRYLVKRTGEKVFLECVQDMDHENMFWYRQDPGLGLRLIYFSYDVKMKEKGDIPEGYSVSREKKERFSLILESASTNQTSMYLCASSLWASDHNEQYFGPGTRLLVL.

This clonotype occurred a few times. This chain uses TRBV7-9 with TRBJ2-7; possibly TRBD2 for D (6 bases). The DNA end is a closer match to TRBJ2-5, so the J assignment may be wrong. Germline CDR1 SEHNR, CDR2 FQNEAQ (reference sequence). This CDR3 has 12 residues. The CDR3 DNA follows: TGTGCCAGCAGAGGACTATTGGAGACCCAGTACTTC. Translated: CASRGLLETQYF.

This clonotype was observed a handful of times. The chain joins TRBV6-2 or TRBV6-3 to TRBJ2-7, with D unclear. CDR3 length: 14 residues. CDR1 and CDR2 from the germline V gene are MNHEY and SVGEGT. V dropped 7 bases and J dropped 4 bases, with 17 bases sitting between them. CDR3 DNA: TGTGCCAGCATCGATGGTGGCCCCCTATACGAGCAGTACTTC. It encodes CASIDGGPLYEQYF.

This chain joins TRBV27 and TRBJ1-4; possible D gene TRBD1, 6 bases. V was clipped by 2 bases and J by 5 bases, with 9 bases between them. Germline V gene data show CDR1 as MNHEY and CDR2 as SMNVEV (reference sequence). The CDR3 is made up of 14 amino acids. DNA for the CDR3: TGTGCCAGCAGTTTAGCCAGGGGAAATGAAAAACTGTTTTTT. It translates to CASSLARGNEKLFF.

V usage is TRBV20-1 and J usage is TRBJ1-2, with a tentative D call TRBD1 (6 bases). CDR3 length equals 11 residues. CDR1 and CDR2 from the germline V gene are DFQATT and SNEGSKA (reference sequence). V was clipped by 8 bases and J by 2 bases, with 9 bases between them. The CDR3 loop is CSHQGNYGYTF. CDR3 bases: TGCAGTCATCAGGGGAACTATGGCTACACCTTC.

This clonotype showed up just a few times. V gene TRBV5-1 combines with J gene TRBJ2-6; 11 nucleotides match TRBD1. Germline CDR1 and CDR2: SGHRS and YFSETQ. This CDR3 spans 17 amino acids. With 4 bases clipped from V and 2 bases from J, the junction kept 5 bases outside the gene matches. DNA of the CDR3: TGCGCCAGCAGCCGTTGGACAGGGGGCACTGGGGCCAACGTCCTGACTTTC. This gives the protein CASSRWTGGTGANVLTF.

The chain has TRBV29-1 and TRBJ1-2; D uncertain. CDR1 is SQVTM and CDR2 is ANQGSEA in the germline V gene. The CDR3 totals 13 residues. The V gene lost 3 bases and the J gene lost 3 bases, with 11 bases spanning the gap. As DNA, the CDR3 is TGCAGCGTTGATGAGGGAGGTGACTATGGCTACACCTTC. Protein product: CSVDEGGDYGYTF.

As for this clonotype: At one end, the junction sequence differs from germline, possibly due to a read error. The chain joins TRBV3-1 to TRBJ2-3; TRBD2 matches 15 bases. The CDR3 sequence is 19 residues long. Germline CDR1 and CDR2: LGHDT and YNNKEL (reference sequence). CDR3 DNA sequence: TGTGCCAGCAGCCGCCTTCCCGCCGGGACTAGCGGGAGGTCGAATACGCAGGATTTT. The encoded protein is CASSRLPAGTSGRSNTQDF.

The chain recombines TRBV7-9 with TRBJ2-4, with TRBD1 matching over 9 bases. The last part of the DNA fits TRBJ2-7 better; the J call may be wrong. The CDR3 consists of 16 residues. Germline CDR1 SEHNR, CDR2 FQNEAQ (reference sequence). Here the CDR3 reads CASSSQTGTGSYEQYF. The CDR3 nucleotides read TGTGCCAGCAGCTCTCAGACCGGGACAGGGTCCTACGAGCAGTACTTC.

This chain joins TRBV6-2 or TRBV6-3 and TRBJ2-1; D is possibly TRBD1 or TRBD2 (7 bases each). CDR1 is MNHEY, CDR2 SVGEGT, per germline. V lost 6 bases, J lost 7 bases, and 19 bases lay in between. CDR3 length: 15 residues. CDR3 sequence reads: CASRLTGREENEQFF. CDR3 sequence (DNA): TGTGCCAGCAGATTGACAGGGAGGGAGGAGAATGAGCAGTTCTTC.

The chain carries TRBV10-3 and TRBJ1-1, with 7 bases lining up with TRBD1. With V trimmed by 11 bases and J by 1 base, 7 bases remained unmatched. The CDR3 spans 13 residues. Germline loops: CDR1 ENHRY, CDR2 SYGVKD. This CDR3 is CAVLGQQNTEAFF. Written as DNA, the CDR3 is TGTGCCGTATTGGGACAGCAGAACACTGAAGCTTTCTTT.

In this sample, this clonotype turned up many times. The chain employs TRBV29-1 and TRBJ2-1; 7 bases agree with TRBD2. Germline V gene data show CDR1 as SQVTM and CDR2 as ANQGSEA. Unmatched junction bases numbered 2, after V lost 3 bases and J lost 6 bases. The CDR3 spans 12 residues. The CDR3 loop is CSVEGGSNEQFF. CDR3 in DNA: TGCAGCGTTGAGGGAGGGAGCAATGAGCAGTTCTTC.

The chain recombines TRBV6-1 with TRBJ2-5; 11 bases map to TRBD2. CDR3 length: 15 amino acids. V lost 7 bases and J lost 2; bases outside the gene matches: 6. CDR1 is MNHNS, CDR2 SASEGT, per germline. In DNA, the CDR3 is TGTGCCAGCAATAGTTTAGCGGGGGGGCAAGAGACCCAGTACTTC. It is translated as CASNSLAGGQETQYF.

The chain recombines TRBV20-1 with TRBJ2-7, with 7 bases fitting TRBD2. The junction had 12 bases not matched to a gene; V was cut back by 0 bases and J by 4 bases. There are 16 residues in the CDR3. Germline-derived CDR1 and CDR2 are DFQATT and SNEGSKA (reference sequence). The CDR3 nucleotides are TGCAGTGCTAGAGAGGAGGGAGGGCCTAGACGTTACGAGCAGTACTTC. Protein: CSAREEGGPRRYEQYF.

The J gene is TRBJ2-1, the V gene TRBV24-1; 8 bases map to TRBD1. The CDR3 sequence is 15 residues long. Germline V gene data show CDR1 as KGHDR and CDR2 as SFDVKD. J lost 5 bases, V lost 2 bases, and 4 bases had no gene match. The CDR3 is CATSDSQGVHNEQFF. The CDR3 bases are TGTGCCACCAGTGATTCACAGGGGGTCCACAATGAGCAGTTCTTC.

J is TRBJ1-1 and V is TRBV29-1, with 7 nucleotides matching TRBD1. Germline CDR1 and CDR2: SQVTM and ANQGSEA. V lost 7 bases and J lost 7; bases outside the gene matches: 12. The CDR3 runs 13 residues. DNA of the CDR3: TGCAGCGCCCAAGGGGGCAAGCTCGGTGAAGCTTTCTTT. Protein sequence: CSAQGGKLGEAFF. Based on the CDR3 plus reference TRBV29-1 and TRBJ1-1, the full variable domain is SAVISQKPSRDICQRGTSLTIQCQVDSQVTMMFWYRQQPGQSLTLIATANQGSEATYESGFVIDKFPISRPNLTFSTLTVSNMSPEDSSIYLCSAQGGKLGEAFFGQGTRLTVV.